Described below is a single T cell receptor (beta chain) sequence and its context. Its cognate antigen is unknown. The study enrolled healthy HIV-negative adults without recent acute infections or vaccinations as donors. Measured with immunoSEQ multiplex PCR; TCRdb has only the in-frame clones, and not every one. This table has 780,000 or so clones, 55% to 80% appearing once. This sample is drawn from a study of shared clonotypes between healthy human individuals. Study outcomes and limitations: The expectation was that sequencing depth would affect clonotype sharing among donors. Rarefaction gave evidence that sorted-subset sequencing remained incomplete despite large depth.

Looked up from germline, CDR1 is SGHKS and CDR2 is YYEKEE (reference sequence). V lost 4 bases, J lost 1 base, and 13 bases lay in between. CDR3 length: 15 residues. The chain couples TRBV5-5 to TRBJ2-3; no firm D call. This TCR came from a woman aged 25 to 45 in good health. The sample taken for sequencing was memory CD4+ T cells sorted from blood. Subset reported: CD45RA-negative fraction. CDR3 region: CASSRLYSRTDTQYF. The CDR3 region has the DNA TGTGCCAGCAGCCGGTTATACAGCCGCACAGATACGCAGTATTTT. Variable domain in full (rest from reference TRBV5-5 and TRBJ2-3): DAGVTQSPTHLIKTRGQQVTLRCSPISGHKSVSWYQQVLGQGPQFIFQYYEKEERGRGNFPDRFSARQFPNYSSELNVNALLLGDSALYLCASSRLYSRTDTQYFGPGTRLTVL.